The rows below give T cell receptor beta chains drawn from one sample of a study of identical twins. TCRdb ran MiXCR on the 5' RACE reads and lists one entry per CDR3 protein. The table lists approximately 220,000 distinct CDR3 sequences, 6% to 8.5% of them singletons. A further study also used this sample, focusing on yellow fever vaccine responses in identical twins.

Sequenced sample: CD8+ T cells sorted from blood. Every receptor here comes from a woman under 30 in good health. CDR3s include the opening cysteine and the closing phenylalanine or tryptophan. D genes are given only for firm matches. Expanded clones get a size class; other rows say once, few or many, or leave the size out.

D gene: .
V gene: TRBV6-1
clone size: few
J gene: TRBJ1-5
CDR3 protein: CASRDRRRHLQHF
CDR3 DNA: TGTGCCAGCAGAGACCGAAGAAGACATCTCCAGCATTTT

D gene: .
V gene: TRBV7-9
clone size: many
J gene: TRBJ2-1
CDR3 protein: CASSPLSIAHNEQFF
CDR3 DNA: TGTGCCAGCAGCCCCCTTTCTATAGCTCACAATGAGCAGTTCTTC

D gene: TRBD2
V gene: TRBV11-2
clone size: few
J gene: TRBJ2-6
CDR3 protein: CASSQSSGESSGANVLTF
CDR3 DNA: TGTGCCAGCAGCCAATCTAGCGGGGAGAGCTCTGGGGCCAACGTCCTGACTTTC

D gene: TRBD2
V gene: TRBV12-5
clone size: few
J gene: TRBJ2-1
CDR3 protein: CASGLWEGNEQFF
CDR3 DNA: TGTGCTAGTGGTTTGTGGGAGGGGAATGAGCAGTTCTTC

D gene: TRBD1
V gene: TRBV5-1
clone size: few
J gene: TRBJ2-1
CDR3 protein: CASSSGDRGGEQFF
CDR3 DNA: TGCGCCAGCAGCTCGGGGGACAGGGGAGGTGAGCAGTTCTTC

D gene: .
V gene: TRBV13
clone size: .
J gene: TRBJ2-5
CDR3 protein: CASSPTPAQETQYF
CDR3 DNA: TGTGCCAGCAGCCCGACTCCCGCCCAAGAGACCCAGTACTTC

D gene: .
V gene: TRBV5-5
clone size: .
J gene: TRBJ2-1
CDR3 protein: CASSPWGASYNEQFF
CDR3 DNA: TGTGCCAGCAGCCCTTGGGGGGCCTCCTACAATGAGCAGTTCTTC

D gene: TRBD1
V gene: TRBV6-2/TRBV6-3
clone size: many
J gene: TRBJ1-6
CDR3 protein: CASSYSGQESSPLHF
CDR3 DNA: TGTGCCAGCAGTTACTCGGGACAGGAAAGTTCACCCCTCCACTTT

D gene: TRBD2
V gene: TRBV12-3/TRBV12-4
clone size: few
J gene: TRBJ2-5
CDR3 protein: CASSLISGSRETQYF
CDR3 DNA: TGTGCCAGCAGTTTGATTAGCGGGAGCAGGGAGACCCAGTACTTC

D gene: .
V gene: TRBV24-1
clone size: .
J gene: TRBJ2-3
CDR3 protein: CATSDVGGSTDTQYF
CDR3 DNA: TGTGCCACCAGTGATGTGGGAGGAAGCACAGATACGCAGTATTTT

D gene: TRBD2
V gene: TRBV5-6
clone size: few
J gene: TRBJ2-1
CDR3 protein: CASSPPGLANTPRYNEQFF
CDR3 DNA: TGTGCCAGCAGCCCACCGGGACTAGCGAACACCCCAAGATACAATGAGCAGTTCTTC

D gene: TRBD2
V gene: TRBV13
clone size: few
J gene: TRBJ2-5
CDR3 protein: CATEPSGAETQYF
CDR3 DNA: TGTGCCACGGAACCGAGCGGGGCAGAGACCCAGTACTTC

D gene: TRBD1
V gene: TRBV29-1
clone size: many
J gene: TRBJ2-7
CDR3 protein: CSVDTTGTGEQYF
CDR3 DNA: TGCAGCGTTGATACTACCGGGACAGGGGAGCAGTACTTC

D gene: TRBD1
V gene: TRBV7-9
clone size: .
J gene: TRBJ2-5
CDR3 protein: CASSLVARGQGETQYF
CDR3 DNA: TGTGCCAGCAGCTTAGTAGCCAGGGGACAGGGAGAGACCCAGTACTTC

D gene: TRBD2
V gene: TRBV9
clone size: .
J gene: TRBJ2-7
CDR3 protein: CASSDSGTGFYEQYF
CDR3 DNA: TGTGCCAGCAGCGATAGCGGGACGGGCTTTTACGAGCAGTACTTC

D gene: .
V gene: TRBV20-1
clone size: .
J gene: TRBJ2-1
CDR3 protein: CSAEALVVDEQFF
CDR3 DNA: TGCAGTGCGGAGGCGCTAGTTGTCGATGAGCAGTTCTTC

D gene: TRBD2
V gene: TRBV27
clone size: many
J gene: TRBJ2-7
CDR3 protein: CASSFFFREREGSYEQYF
CDR3 DNA: TGTGCCAGCAGTTTCTTTTTTCGAGAGCGGGAGGGCTCCTACGAGCAGTACTTC

D gene: .
V gene: TRBV12-3/TRBV12-4
clone size: many
J gene: TRBJ2-5
CDR3 protein: CASSRGVAEQETQYF
CDR3 DNA: TGTGCCAGCAGTCGCGGGGTAGCGGAACAAGAGACCCAGTACTTC

D gene: .
V gene: TRBV6-5
clone size: many
J gene: TRBJ1-1
CDR3 protein: CASSYSGVNTEAFF
CDR3 DNA: TGTGCCAGCAGTTACTCCGGGGTGAACACTGAAGCTTTCTTT

D gene: TRBD1
V gene: TRBV11-3
clone size: few
J gene: TRBJ2-3
CDR3 protein: CASSDYRGFTDTQYF
CDR3 DNA: TGTGCCAGCAGCGACTACAGGGGATTCACAGATACGCAGTATTTT

D gene: .
V gene: TRBV28
clone size: few
J gene: TRBJ2-5
CDR3 protein: CASSRRRTAQETQYF
CDR3 DNA: TGTGCCAGCAGCCGGAGAAGGACAGCGCAAGAGACCCAGTACTTC

D gene: .
V gene: TRBV7-9
clone size: many
J gene: TRBJ2-1
CDR3 protein: CASSLAGTYNEQFF
CDR3 DNA: TGTGCCAGCAGCTTAGCGGGAACCTACAATGAGCAGTTCTTC

D gene: TRBD2
V gene: TRBV11-2
clone size: .
J gene: TRBJ2-7
CDR3 protein: CAAAAGGAYEQYF
CDR3 DNA: TGTGCCGCTGCAGCGGGAGGCGCCTACGAGCAGTACTTC

D gene: TRBD2
V gene: TRBV2
clone size: .
J gene: TRBJ2-7
CDR3 protein: CASSEGRLAGAGQYF
CDR3 DNA: TGTGCCAGCAGTGAAGGCCGTCTAGCGGGAGCCGGACAGTACTTC

D gene: TRBD1
V gene: TRBV28
clone size: many
J gene: TRBJ2-3
CDR3 protein: CASSRGQAKGDTQYF
CDR3 DNA: TGTGCCAGCAGTCGGGGACAGGCCAAAGGGGATACGCAGTATTTT

D gene: TRBD2
V gene: TRBV4-1
clone size: .
J gene: TRBJ2-5
CDR3 protein: CASSLSSGREETQYF
CDR3 DNA: TGCGCCAGCAGCCTGTCGAGCGGGAGGGAAGAGACCCAGTACTTC

D gene: .
V gene: TRBV29-1
clone size: few
J gene: TRBJ2-5
CDR3 protein: CSVEWDGETQYF
CDR3 DNA: TGCAGCGTTGAGTGGGACGGGGAGACCCAGTACTTC

D gene: TRBD2
V gene: TRBV2
clone size: few
J gene: TRBJ2-1
CDR3 protein: CASSGGPIPTSGTGNEQFF
CDR3 DNA: TGTGCCAGCAGTGGGGGCCCCATCCCTACTAGCGGGACCGGGAATGAGCAGTTCTTC

D gene: TRBD2
V gene: TRBV4-1
clone size: many
J gene: TRBJ2-7
CDR3 protein: CASSQEPAGTNEQYF
CDR3 DNA: TGCGCCAGCAGCCAAGAACCAGCGGGAACAAACGAGCAGTACTTC

D gene: TRBD1
V gene: TRBV25-1
clone size: .
J gene: TRBJ2-7
CDR3 protein: CASSRTGSYEQYF
CDR3 DNA: TGTGCCAGCAGCCGGACAGGGTCCTACGAGCAGTACTTC

D gene: TRBD1
V gene: TRBV20-1
clone size: once
J gene: TRBJ1-2
CDR3 protein: CSAEDRGWDYGYTF
CDR3 DNA: TGCAGTGCGGAGGACAGGGGTTGGGACTATGGCTACACCTTC

D gene: TRBD1
V gene: TRBV25-1
clone size: few
J gene: TRBJ2-5
CDR3 protein: CASSDSQPGQGAETQYF
CDR3 DNA: TGTGCCAGCAGTGATTCCCAGCCGGGACAGGGGGCCGAGACCCAGTACTTC

D gene: TRBD2
V gene: TRBV4-1
clone size: .
J gene: TRBJ2-3
CDR3 protein: CASSRPGGSTDTQYF
CDR3 DNA: TGCGCCAGCAGCCGACCGGGGGGTAGCACAGATACGCAGTATTTT

D gene: TRBD2
V gene: TRBV9
clone size: .
J gene: TRBJ2-3
CDR3 protein: CASSVKDGGAFDTQYF
CDR3 DNA: TGTGCCAGCAGCGTTAAGGACGGGGGGGCCTTCGATACGCAGTATTTT

D gene: TRBD1
V gene: TRBV5-1
clone size: many
J gene: TRBJ2-3
CDR3 protein: CASSTRQGSTDTQYF
CDR3 DNA: TGCGCCAGCAGCACCAGACAGGGAAGCACAGATACGCAGTATTTT

D gene: .
V gene: TRBV24-1
clone size: .
J gene: TRBJ2-1
CDR3 protein: CATSVSSDPYNEQFF
CDR3 DNA: TGTGCCACCAGTGTGTCTAGCGATCCCTACAATGAGCAGTTCTTC

D gene: TRBD2
V gene: TRBV12-3/TRBV12-4
clone size: few
J gene: TRBJ2-7
CDR3 protein: CASSLEGLADEQYF
CDR3 DNA: TGTGCCAGCAGTTTAGAGGGACTAGCGGATGAGCAGTACTTC